The 27 T cell receptor beta chains given below trace back to one sample, sequenced in a study of regulatory T cells in long-lasting Graves disease. Relying on iRepertoire HTBI primers and Arm-PCR of CDR3 regions, the team built TCR beta libraries. TCRdb reprocessed the multiplex PCR reads with MiXCR, giving one entry per CDR3 protein. The repertoire holds fewer than 650,000 distinct CDR3 sequences, with approximately 15% as singletons. Time point specified: newly diagnosed GD, antithyroid drugs for less than 3 months. Making the TCR library involved RNA that had been extracted from PBMCs. These data were also filed under a second study, of T cells in Graves' hyperthyroidism and ophthalmopathy.

Specimen: peripheral blood mononuclear cells (PBMCs), collected at new diagnosis, from a patient treated with antithyroid drugs. The receptors stem from a woman in her twenties or thirties with Graves disease.

In its sample, this clonotype was seen many times. The J gene is TRBJ1-1, the V gene TRBV29-1; D is possibly TRBD1 (5 bases). The CDR3 totals 11 residues. Deletions cut 7 bases from V and 3 bases from J, with 9 bases between. Per the germline V gene, CDR1 is SQVTM and CDR2 is ANQGSEA. CDR3 region: CSAPQDTEAFF. In nucleotides, the CDR3 is TGCAGCGCCCCACAGGACACTGAAGCTTTCTTT. Complete variable domain (other parts from reference TRBV29-1 and TRBJ1-1): SAVISQKPSRDICQRGTSLTIQCQVDSQVTMMFWYRQQPGQSLTLIATANQGSEATYESGFVIDKFPISRPNLTFSTLTVSNMSPEDSSIYLCSAPQDTEAFFGQGTRLTVV.

The V gene is TRBV6-2 or TRBV6-3, the J gene TRBJ2-7; 9 bases are a match to TRBD2. With V trimmed by 1 base and J by 7 bases, 5 bases remained unmatched. Germline-derived CDR1 and CDR2 are MNHEY and SVGEGT. CDR3 length equals 14 residues. The CDR3 sequence: CASSYFGTSFEQYF. The CDR3 DNA reads as TGTGCCAGCAGTTACTTTGGGACTAGCTTTGAGCAGTACTTC.

The CDR3 sequence is CAISEFLSYSNQPQHF. CDR3 bases: TGTGCCATCAGTGAGTTTCTCTCATATAGCAATCAGCCCCAGCATTTT. The J gene is TRBJ1-5, the V gene TRBV10-3; D is uncertain. Germline V lookup: CDR1 ENHRY, CDR2 SYGVKD. The CDR3 spans 16 residues. Trimming took 1 base from V and 0 from J, leaving 10 bases between them.

In the case of this clonotype: A junction boundary mismatches the germline segment, possibly from a read error. This chain uses TRBV5-1 with TRBJ1-2; D gene ambiguous. Germline V gene data show CDR1 as SGHRS and CDR2 as YFSETQ. The CDR3 runs to 16 residues. CDR3 DNA: TGCGCCACCAGCTTCCTTCGTTTCCCTGTCGGCTATGGCTACACCTTC. Translation gives CATSFLRFPVGYGYTF. Full variable domain (missing parts from reference TRBV5-1 and TRBJ1-2): KAGVTQTPRYLIKTRGQQVTLSCSPISGHRSVSWYQQTPGQGLQFLFEYFSETQRNKGNFPGRFSGRQFSNSRSEMNVSTLELGDSALYLCATSFLRFPVGYGYTFGSGTRLTVV.

This clonotype was detected ten times or more. The junction and the germline gene differ at one end; a read error may be behind it. The V and J genes are TRBV7-8 and TRBJ1-6, with TRBD1 matching 8 bases. Germline CDR1 SGHVS, CDR2 FQNEAQ. The CDR3 runs to 16 residues. The CDR3 sequence is CASSLAGQGANLPLHF. In nucleotides, the CDR3 is TGTGCCAGCAGCTTAGCCGGACAGGGTGCAAATTTACCCCTCCACTTT.

In the case of this clonotype: A much larger clone lies a single base off, so this may be a read error. Without the conserved terminal phenylalanine or tryptophan, this CDR3 likely stems from a read error. The chain uses TRBV20-1 and TRBJ1-1; perhaps TRBD1 as D (6 bases). The V gene's germline CDR1 is DFQATT and CDR2 SNEGSKA (reference sequence). With 1 base removed from V and 8 bases from J, the gap between germline ends came to 23 bases. The CDR3 consists of 16 residues. CDR3 protein: CSARGGGTPSSLEAFL. In nucleotides, the CDR3 is TGCAGTGCTAGAGGGGGCGGGACACCTTCTTCTTTGGAAGCTTTCCTT.

A few counts support this clonotype. V gene TRBV2 combines with J gene TRBJ2-1; D uncertain. The CDR3 is 15 amino acids. Germline assignment: CDR1 SNHLY and CDR2 FYNNEI. Between the trimmed V and J ends, which lost 6 bases and 7 bases, there was a span of 19 bases. The CDR3 DNA reads TGTGCCAGCAGCTTGTTCCAGCGTAGGTATAATGAGCAGTTCTTC. This gives the protein CASSLFQRRYNEQFF.

This clonotype occurred many times. CDR3 in DNA: TGTGCCAGCAGGCCACAGGGAACGAACACTGAAGCTTTCTTT. It encodes CASRPQGTNTEAFF. The rearrangement joins TRBV27 to TRBJ1-1; D is possibly TRBD1 (6 bases). The CDR3 runs to 14 residues. CDR1 MNHEY and CDR2 SMNVEV come from the germline V gene (reference sequence). Trimming took 6 bases from V and 1 from J, leaving 12 bases between them.

This clonotype showed up just a few times. The V call is TRBV19, the J call TRBJ2-1; D may be TRBD2 (6 bases). Germline V gene lookup returns CDR1 LNHDA and CDR2 SQIVND (reference sequence). Trimming took off 6 bases at V and 0 bases at J, with 15 bases between the two ends. The CDR3 totals 16 residues. The chain's CDR3 is CASSTLRGSSYNEQFF. CDR3 coding DNA: TGTGCCAGTAGCACACTTCGGGGGAGCTCCTACAATGAGCAGTTCTTC. Full variable domain (missing parts from reference TRBV19 and TRBJ2-1): DGGITQSPKYLFRKEGQNVTLSCEQNLNHDAMYWYRQDPGQGLRLIYYSQIVNDFQKGDIAEGYSVSREKKESFPLTVTSAQKNPTAFYLCASSTLRGSSYNEQFFGPGTRLTVL.

This clonotype was seen once. This rearrangement joins TRBV4-2 to TRBJ1-5, with no clear D. V lost 0 bases, J lost 4 bases, and 13 bases lay in between. The CDR3 runs to 16 residues. Germline-derived CDR1 and CDR2 are LGHNA and YNFKEQ. The chain's CDR3 is CASSQDRVGENQPQHF. CDR3 in DNA: TGTGCCAGCAGCCAAGATAGAGTGGGCGAGAATCAGCCCCAGCATTTT.

This clonotype was observed at least ten times. This chain uses TRBV28 with TRBJ2-5; TRBD1 might be the D (7 bases). The CDR3 contains 15 residues. The ends were cut back, 10 bases at V and 5 bases at J, with 23 bases in the middle. Germline values: CDR1 MDHEN, CDR2 SYDVKM. The CDR3 sequence is CATSPGDRSWETQYF. CDR3 DNA sequence: TGTGCCACCTCGCCGGGGGACAGATCCTGGGAGACCCAGTACTTC.

This clonotype was detected ten times or more. This rearrangement joins TRBV6-1 to TRBJ2-7; D is ambiguous. Trimming took 2 bases from V and 0 from J, leaving 17 bases between them. The germline V gene has CDR1 MNHNS and CDR2 SASEGT. This CDR3 comprises 17 residues. The CDR3 spells CASSELAPIPSSYEQYF. Here the CDR3 DNA reads TGTGCCAGCAGTGAACTTGCCCCGATACCTAGCTCCTACGAGCAGTACTTC.

For this clonotype: This may arise from a read error, as a much more abundant clone is one base away. The chain has TRBV5-1 and TRBJ2-2; D is undetermined. V lost 7 bases and J 7 bases, leaving 11 bases between the germline ends. There are 12 residues in the CDR3. Germline V gene lookup returns CDR1 SGHRS and CDR2 YFSETQ. The CDR3 protein is CASRTSVGELFF. The CDR3 DNA reads as TGCGCCAGCCGGACGTCAGTCGGGGAGCTGTTTTTT.

In this sample, this clonotype turned up many times. The chain combines TRBV20-1 with TRBJ2-1; the D is unclear. Germline CDR1 DFQATT, CDR2 SNEGSKA (reference sequence). This CDR3 region has 13 residues. CDR3 nucleotides: TGCAGCCCCCACTCTAGGTCCCAGGTTCGGCAGTTCTTC. Protein sequence: CSPHSRSQVRQFF.

The V gene is TRBV6-1, the J gene TRBJ2-1; 11 nucleotides agree with TRBD2. Germline CDR1 is MNHNS and CDR2 is SASEGT. Trimming cost V 5 bases and J 9 bases; bases outside gene matches: 9. This CDR3 contains 15 residues. The CDR3 reads CASSPLAGGRTEQFF. CDR3 nucleotides: TGTGCCAGCAGTCCCCTAGCGGGAGGACGGACTGAGCAGTTCTTC.

With regard to this clonotype: A much larger clone sits a single nucleotide away, making a read error possible. The chain joins TRBV20-1 to TRBJ1-5; D uncertain. The germline V and J ends were trimmed by 6 bases and 6 bases, with 15 bases remaining between them. There are 13 residues in the CDR3. CDR1 and CDR2 (germline): DFQATT, SNEGSKA (reference sequence). The CDR3 is CSASSGYSQPQHF. CDR3 sequence (DNA): TGCAGTGCCTCATCGGGGTACAGTCAGCCCCAGCATTTT.

Many counts were recorded for this clonotype. CDR3 DNA: TGTGCCAGCAGTTTGAGCTTCGTGGCTAGCGGGAGATTACAAGAGACCCAGTACTTC. Protein sequence: CASSLSFVASGRLQETQYF. The chain combines TRBV28 with TRBJ2-5; 10 bases map to TRBD2. Unmatched junction bases numbered 15, after V lost 3 bases and J lost 2 bases. CDR1 MDHEN and CDR2 SYDVKM come from the germline V gene. This CDR3 comprises 19 residues.

On this clonotype: A read error is possible here, since a much larger clone lies one base away. The chain is built from TRBV6-9 and TRBJ2-3; TRBD2 is a possible D gene (5 bases). V was trimmed by 3 bases and J by 1 base, leaving 11 bases between them. Germline values: CDR1 MNHGY, CDR2 SVAAGI. The CDR3 extends over 15 amino acids. CDR3 nucleotide sequence: TGTGCCAGCAGTTACTTCGGACTCCGCACAGATACGCAGTATTTT. It is translated as CASSYFGLRTDTQYF.

This clonotype was seen at least ten times. This chain uses TRBV27 with TRBJ1-4, with D tentatively TRBD1 (5 bases). The germline gives CDR1 MNHEY, CDR2 SMNVEV (reference sequence). The CDR3 has 14 amino acids. V was clipped by 2 bases and J by 3 bases, with 7 bases between them. The CDR3 DNA is TGTGCCAGCAGTTTACGGGGGGCTAATGAAAAACTGTTTTTT. Translated: CASSLRGANEKLFF.

V and J are TRBV19 and TRBJ2-3; the D gene could be TRBD1 or TRBD2 (6 bases each). Trimming removed 2 bases from V and 3 bases from J, with 12 bases in between. Germline CDR1 is LNHDA and CDR2 is SQIVND (reference sequence). The length of the CDR3 is 15 residues. The CDR3 DNA reads as TGTGCCAGTAGTATATGGGGGGCGGAAACAGATACGCAGTATTTT. It is translated as CASSIWGAETDTQYF.

The V and J genes are TRBV10-3 and TRBJ2-1; a weak D match, TRBD2 (5 bases). The germline CDR1 and CDR2 sequences are ENHRY and SYGVKD. V was shortened by 9 bases and J by 9 bases, with 18 bases between the two germline ends. The CDR3 is 13 residues long. CDR3 amino acids: CAIGFEGTGEQFF. Written as DNA, the CDR3 is TGTGCCATAGGGTTCGAGGGCACCGGTGAGCAGTTCTTC.

This clonotype turned up a few times. The chain carries TRBV7-2 and TRBJ1-3; the D gene is possibly TRBD1 (6 bases). Per germline, CDR1 SGHTA and CDR2 FQGNSA. CDR3 length equals 15 residues. Trimming cost V 2 bases and J 4 bases, with 12 bases left between them. DNA of the CDR3: TGTGCCAGCAGCTTATCCGGGCAGGGGGGAAACACCATATATTTT. It is translated as CASSLSGQGGNTIYF.

The V call is TRBV20-1, the J call TRBJ2-2; 7 nucleotides align to TRBD2. CDR1 DFQATT and CDR2 SNEGSKA come from the germline V gene (reference sequence). V gave up 1 base and J gave up 4 bases; unmatched junction bases: 3. The CDR3 spans 14 residues. CDR3 in DNA: TGCAGTGCTAGAGTGGAGCGGGGCACCGGGGAGCTGTTTTTT. As protein: CSARVERGTGELFF.

This clonotype was observed at least ten times. The chain employs TRBV7-2 and TRBJ2-7; the match to TRBD1 covers 7 bases. Trimming at V came to 2 bases and at J to 3 bases, leaving 4 bases not matched to a gene. The CDR3 runs 14 residues. Per germline, CDR1 SGHTA and CDR2 FQGNSA. The CDR3 protein is CASSLTTGDYEQYF. DNA for the CDR3: TGTGCCAGCAGCTTAACAACAGGGGACTACGAGCAGTACTTC.

This clonotype was observed a handful of times. This may be a read error: a much more frequent sequence differs by one nucleotide. The V gene is TRBV5-1, the J gene TRBJ2-1; the D gene is possibly TRBD1 (6 bases). Germline V CDR1 and CDR2: SGHRS, YFSETQ. The CDR3 is 14 residues long. CDR3 nucleotides: TGCGCCAGCAGCCGGCAGGTGAGGGACAATGGGCAGTTCTTC. It specifies CASSRQVRDNGQFF. Combining the CDR3 with reference TRBV5-1 and TRBJ2-1 gives the whole variable domain KAGVTQTPRYLIKTRGQQVTLSCSPISGHRSVSWYQQTPGQGLQFLFEYFSETQRNKGNFPGRFSGRQFSNSRSEMNVSTLELGDSALYLCASSRQVRDNGQFFGPGTRLTVL.

This clonotype was recorded many times. V gene TRBV6-1 combines with J gene TRBJ2-7; TRBD2 matches at 9 bases. Germline-derived CDR1 and CDR2 are MNHNS and SASEGT. The CDR3 extends over 12 amino acids. V lost 11 bases and J lost 2; bases outside the gene matches: 4. The CDR3 DNA reads as TGTGCCTCAAAGCGGGAGGCCTACGAGCAGTACTTC. It yields the protein CASKREAYEQYF.

This rearrangement joins TRBV28 to TRBJ2-3, with TRBD1 as a possible D gene (5 bases). The V gene lost 7 bases and the J gene lost 1 base, with 15 bases spanning the gap. CDR1 and CDR2 (germline): MDHEN, SYDVKM. The CDR3 contains 15 residues. The CDR3 nucleotides are TGTGCCAGCAAGGGGCTTAGTGGTGGCACAGATACGCAGTATTTT. It is translated as CASKGLSGGTDTQYF.